What follows is one T cell receptor beta chain and its context. The antigen is unknown. TCRdb recomputed calls from the 5' RACE reads with MiXCR, one row per CDR3 protein. Altogether hundreds of thousands of distinct CDR3 sequences are present, 24% being singletons, with the ten largest covering about 2.9%. This specimen belongs to a study of identical twins. Study observations and caveats: Monozygotic twins shared more out-of-frame TCR alpha than recombination models predicted.

V shed 0 bases and J 7 bases; nucleotides not matched to a gene: 6. CDR3 length: 16 residues. Per germline, CDR1 SEHNR and CDR2 FQNEAQ (reference sequence). Healthy Caucasians supplied all donations. The same specimen was also included in a second study, on T cells expressing NK-cell markers.

This receptor was taken from a woman under 30 in good health. This chain links TRBV7-9 with TRBJ2-1; 10 bases agree with TRBD2. The sequenced sample was CD4+ T cells sorted from blood. The CDR3 coding sequence is TGTGCCAGCAGCTTAGCGCTGGCTAGCGGGAGTAATGAGCAGTTCTTC. Amino acid sequence: CASSLALASGSNEQFF.